One sample yielded the 6 T cell receptor beta chains listed below, sequenced in a study of Graves' ophthalmopathy and Graves' hyperthyroidism. From RNA, the CDR3 regions of TCR beta chains were amplified and sequenced. In the first round, RT-PCR was carried out with HTBI primers, and a multiplex PCR formed the second round. Each CDR3 protein gets one entry after TCRdb re-called the multiplex PCR reads with MiXCR. Of a few hundred thousand distinct CDR3 sequences in the sample, about a sixth were seen once. Sample: peripheral blood. The receptors derive from an adult woman with stable Graves' hyperthyroidism.

A word on this clonotype: At one end the junction does not follow the germline gene, possibly because of a read error. The CDR3 region is CASSESSVVGAF. CDR3 in DNA: TGTGCCAGCAGTGAATCATCAGTGGTGGGAGCTTTC. The V call is TRBV6-1, the J call TRBJ2-7; weak D call: TRBD2 (5 bases). This CDR3 is built from 12 residues. From germline, CDR1 is MNHNS and CDR2 SASEGT.

This clonotype has at least ten counts. V is TRBV10-3 and J is TRBJ2-5; D unresolved. V lost 10 bases to trimming and J lost 3 bases, with 6 bases between them. CDR1 and CDR2 from the germline V gene are ENHRY and SYGVKD. This CDR3 has 10 amino acids. The CDR3 sequence: CATKEETQYF. The CDR3 coding sequence is TGTGCCACAAAGGAAGAGACCCAGTACTTC.

This clonotype was counted at least ten times. The chain is built from TRBV24-1 and TRBJ2-5, with TRBD2 as a possible D gene (5 bases). Germline CDR1 reads KGHDR; CDR2 reads SFDVKD. Trimming removed 3 bases from V and 5 bases from J, with 18 bases in between. This CDR3 is built from 16 residues. DNA for the CDR3: TGTGCCACCAGTGATCCCTCGGACTTCTCCCAGGAGACCCAGTACTTC. It codes for CATSDPSDFSQETQYF.

The chain links TRBV6-2 or TRBV6-3 to TRBJ1-1; no firm D call. V gave up 2 bases and J gave up 6 bases, with 10 bases separating them. The length of the CDR3 is 13 residues. The germline CDR1 and CDR2 sequences are MNHEY and SVGEGT. CDR3 residues: CASSYLIESEAFF. The CDR3, as DNA: TGTGCCAGCAGTTACCTAATTGAGTCTGAAGCTTTCTTT.

This chain connects TRBV12-3 or TRBV12-4 to TRBJ2-7; 8 bases align to TRBD1. V trimming: 6 bases; J trimming: 0 bases; junction bases outside the gene matches: 10. The CDR3 contains 16 residues. CDR3 in amino acids: CASSYDRGPSSYEQYF. The CDR3, as DNA: TGTGCCAGCAGCTACGACAGGGGACCCTCCTCCTACGAGCAGTACTTC.

The chain recombines TRBV3-1 with TRBJ2-5; D remains ambiguous. The CDR3 is made up of 12 amino acids. Germline CDR1 reads LGHDT; CDR2 reads YNNKEL (reference sequence). V lost 2 bases, J lost 3 bases, and 4 bases lay in between. CDR3 DNA sequence: TGTGCCAGCAGCCAATCCAAAGAGACCCAGTACTTC. Its translation is CASSQSKETQYF.